Listed below are T cell receptor beta chains from one sample, sequenced in a study of blood T cell repertoires in COVID-19. Generated by immunoSEQ multiplex PCR, the TCRdb table keeps only in-frame clones and is missing some. The sample lists over 350,000 clones, roughly nine tenths seen once, with 0.86% in the top ten. Sequenced: PBMCs or T cells enriched from blood (not recorded which). The receptors were gathered from a middle-aged woman who had been exposed to COVID-19. Each CDR3 is given with its conserved first and last residue. Fields, in order: clone size, V gene, D gene, J gene, CDR3 DNA, CDR3 protein. The D gene is left open where the match is weak. Some rows mark clone size as missing; the rest say once, few, many or name a class of expanded clone.

.	TRBV6-5	TRBD1	TRBJ2-1	TGTGCCAGCAGTACCCGATCGGGACAGGGGGAGCAGTTCTTC	CASSTRSGQGEQFF
.	TRBV18	.	TRBJ1-6	TGTGCCAGCTCACCCGAGAAAATAACAGGGAGTAATTCACCCCTCCACTTT	CASSPEKITGSNSPLHF
.	TRBV7-3	.	TRBJ2-7	TGTGCCAGCAGCTTAACGTATAGGCAGGGGTCTCCCTACGAGCAGTACTTC	CASSLTYRQGSPYEQYF
.	TRBV11-1	TRBD1	TRBJ2-7	TGTGCCAGCAGCCTGGACAGGGGGCCTTACGAGCAGTACTTC	CASSLDRGPYEQYF
.	TRBV6-5	.	TRBJ1-3	TGTGCCAGTAAGTCGACGGCTAGCTCTGGAAACACCATATATTTT	CASKSTASSGNTIYF
.	TRBV5-5	TRBD1	TRBJ2-7	TGTGCCAGCAGCTTAGTTGGGACAGGGGGCGTCCGGCAGTACTTC	CASSLVGTGGVRQYF
.	TRBV21-1	.	TRBJ2-7	TGTGCCAGCAGCAACTGGGACAGACCCTACGAGCAGTACTTC	CASSNWDRPYEQYF
.	TRBV5-4	TRBD1	TRBJ1-2	TGTGCCAGCAGCTTGAAGAGACAGGGCGATGGCTACACCTTC	CASSLKRQGDGYTF
once	TRBV13	TRBD1	TRBJ1-6	TGTGCCAGCAGCCCAGGACAGGCGGGGAATTCACCCCTCCACTTT	CASSPGQAGNSPLHF
.	TRBV7-2	.	TRBJ2-3	TGTGCCAGCAGCTTAGACGGGAGCGGGGATACGCAGTATTTT	CASSLDGSGDTQYF
.	TRBV6-2/TRBV6-3	TRBD2	TRBJ2-1	TGTGCCAGCAGCGGGAGACTAGCGGGGGGAAACAATGAGCAGTTCTTC	CASSGRLAGGNNEQFF
.	TRBV19	TRBD1	TRBJ2-2	TGTGCCAGTAAGGGACAGGGAACCACCGGGGAGCTGTTTTTT	CASKGQGTTGELFF
.	TRBV29-1	.	TRBJ1-2	TGCAGCGTTCGCGGACGGGGGGGCGTAGCGGATGGCTACACCTTC	CSVRGRGGVADGYTF
.	TRBV12-5	.	TRBJ2-3	TGTGCTAGTGGTTTTACTCAAGACACAGATACGCAGTATTTT	CASGFTQDTDTQYF
.	TRBV5-4	.	TRBJ1-6	TGTGCCAGCAGCGACCCTCGGGGGGGGCCAGGGTCACCCCTCCACTTT	CASSDPRGGPGSPLHF
.	TRBV10-3	.	TRBJ2-7	TGTGCCACGCGGGCGCTATACGAGCAGTACTTC	CATRALYEQYF
.	TRBV5-5	.	TRBJ2-6	TGTGCCAGCAGCTTACAGGTACTATCTGGGGCCAACGTCCTGACTTTC	CASSLQVLSGANVLTF
.	TRBV19	TRBD1	TRBJ1-1	TGTGCCAGCCGGACAGGGAATGCCCCCACTGAAGCTTTCTTT	CASRTGNAPTEAFF